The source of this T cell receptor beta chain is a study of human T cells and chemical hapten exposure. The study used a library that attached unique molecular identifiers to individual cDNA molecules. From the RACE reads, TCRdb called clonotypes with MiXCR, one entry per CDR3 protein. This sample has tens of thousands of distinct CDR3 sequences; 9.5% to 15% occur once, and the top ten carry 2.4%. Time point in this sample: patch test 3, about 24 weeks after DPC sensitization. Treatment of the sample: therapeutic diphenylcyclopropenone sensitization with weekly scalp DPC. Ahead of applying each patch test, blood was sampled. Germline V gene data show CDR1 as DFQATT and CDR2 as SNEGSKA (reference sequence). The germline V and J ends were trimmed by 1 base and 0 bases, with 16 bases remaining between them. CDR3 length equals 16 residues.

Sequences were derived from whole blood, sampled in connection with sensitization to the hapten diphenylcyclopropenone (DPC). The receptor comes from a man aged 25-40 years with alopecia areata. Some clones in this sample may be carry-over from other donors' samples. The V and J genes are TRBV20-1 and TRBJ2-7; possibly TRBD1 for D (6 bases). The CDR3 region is CSARGYRDLSSYEQYF. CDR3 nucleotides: TGCAGTGCTAGAGGATACAGGGACCTTTCCTCCTACGAGCAGTACTTC.